This T cell receptor (beta chain) derives from a study of blood T cell repertoires in COVID-19. Study-level information: The United States, Italy and Spain were the sources of the acute and convalescent COVID-19 samples.

Trimming removed 1 base at V and 3 bases at J, with 11 bases between. CDR1 and CDR2 (germline): SEHNR, FQNEAQ (reference sequence). The CDR3 loop spans 15 amino acids. As originally analysed: Reference gene primers were amplified, and this amplification served to estimate nucleated cell counts. Generated by immunoSEQ multiplex PCR, the TCRdb table keeps only in-frame clones and is missing some. V, J and clone size reflect that table, while D and trimming were determined from the DNA. The sample has 180,000 or so clones, around four fifths seen once. The receptor comes from a man aged 35 to 55 who had recovered from COVID-19. Sequenced sample: peripheral blood. V and J are TRBV7-9 and TRBJ2-3; D remains ambiguous. In DNA, the CDR3 is TGTGCCAGCAGCTTAGTGGTTAGAAGTACAGATACGCAGTATTTT. This gives the protein CASSLVVRSTDTQYF.